What follows are 13 T cell receptor beta chains derived from one specimen sequenced in a study of blood T cell repertoires in COVID-19. Libraries were prepared by immunoSEQ multiplex PCR; TCRdb keeps only in-frame clonotypes and omits some of them. Here the sample spans some 190,000 clones, around 80% being singletons. Sequencing input: PBMCs or T cells enriched from blood (not recorded which). The receptors here all came from a man aged 55 to 70 who had been exposed to COVID-19.

This chain joins TRBV19 and TRBJ1-6, with a tentative D call TRBD1 (5 bases). The V and J ends lost 5 bases and 10 bases respectively, with 18 bases between them. Germline-derived CDR1 and CDR2 are LNHDA and SQIVND (reference sequence). The CDR3 has 15 amino acids. This CDR3 reads CASSPLQGGESPLHF. For the CDR3, the DNA is TGTGCCAGTAGTCCCCTCCAGGGAGGAGAGTCACCCCTCCACTTT.

V is TRBV11-2 and J is TRBJ2-5; 7 nucleotides line up with TRBD1. CDR1 and CDR2 from the germline V gene are SGHAT and FQNNGV. This CDR3 has 15 residues. The trim removed 5 bases at V and 2 bases at J, leaving 8 bases unmatched. The CDR3 loop reads CASSPHRGMQETQYF. The CDR3 DNA reads TGTGCCAGCAGCCCGCACAGGGGCATGCAAGAGACCCAGTACTTC. Drawing the rest from reference TRBV11-2 and TRBJ2-5, the complete variable domain is EAGVAQSPRYKIIEKRQSVAFWCNPISGHATLYWYQQILGQGPKLLIQFQNNGVVDDSQLPKDRFSAERLKGVDSTLKIQPAKLEDSAVYLCASSPHRGMQETQYFGPGTRLLVL.

The rearrangement links TRBV5-4 to TRBJ2-2; a possible D gene is TRBD1 (6 bases). V dropped 4 bases and J dropped 5 bases, with 9 bases sitting between them. The CDR3 consists of 13 residues. Germline loops: CDR1 SGHNT, CDR2 YYREEE (reference sequence). In DNA, the CDR3 is TGTGCCAGCAGCGGACAGAGGACCGGGGAGCTGTTTTTT. It translates to CASSGQRTGELFF.

The CDR3 nucleotides read TGTGCCACCAGTGATTTATTAGCGGGGGACGCCGGGGAGCTGTTTTTT. This codes for CATSDLLAGDAGELFF. V usage is TRBV24-1 and J usage is TRBJ2-2, with 9 nucleotides matching TRBD2. The CDR3 is made up of 16 amino acids. Germline V gives CDR1 KGHDR, CDR2 SFDVKD. The V gene end was trimmed by 1 base and the J gene end by 6 bases; junction bases not matched to a gene: 5.

V usage is TRBV2 and J usage is TRBJ2-3; 8 nucleotides agree with TRBD2. CDR1 and CDR2 from the germline V gene are SNHLY and FYNNEI. CDR3 length: 16 amino acids. Trimming removed 4 bases from V and 1 base from J; junction bases left unmatched: 7. The DNA for the CDR3 is TGTGCCAGCAGTGGTAATCGAGCGGGAGGCACAGATACGCAGTATTTT. Its translation: CASSGNRAGGTDTQYF.

The chain is built from TRBV4-3 and TRBJ2-3; possibly TRBD2 for D (6 bases). Per germline, CDR1 LGHNA and CDR2 YSLEER. The CDR3 runs to 14 residues. The V and J ends lost 2 bases and 1 base respectively, with 7 bases between them. The CDR3: CASSQLARTDTQYF. The CDR3, as DNA: TGCGCCAGCAGCCAACTAGCGCGCACAGATACGCAGTATTTT.

V and J are TRBV5-8 and TRBJ2-1; TRBD1 matches 8 bases. V gave up 3 bases and J gave up 4 bases; unmatched junction bases: 3. Germline values: CDR1 SGHTS, CDR2 YDEGEE. The CDR3 is 14 residues long. CDR3 in DNA: TGTGCCAGCAGCTCCGGGACAGGATACAATGAGCAGTTCTTC. It encodes CASSSGTGYNEQFF.

The chain is built from TRBV7-2 and TRBJ1-2; 9 bases are shared with TRBD1. The CDR3 covers 14 residues. V lost 5 bases and J lost 8; bases outside the gene matches: 9. Looked up from germline, CDR1 is SGHTA and CDR2 is FQGNSA. CDR3 DNA sequence: TGTGCCAGCAGCCAAACACAGGGGGCAGGAGGCTACACCTTC. Amino acid sequence: CASSQTQGAGGYTF.

This clone was observed a few times. The V gene is TRBV29-1, the J gene TRBJ2-7; D ambiguous. Germline V CDR1 and CDR2: SQVTM, ANQGSEA. This CDR3 has 11 amino acids. The ends were cut back, 6 bases at V and 0 bases at J, with 6 bases in the middle. CDR3 loop: CSVGTSYEQYF. As DNA, the CDR3 is TGCAGCGTCGGTACCTCCTACGAGCAGTACTTC.

The chain recombines TRBV20-1 with TRBJ1-5; weak D call: TRBD1 (5 bases). Germline CDR1 DFQATT, CDR2 SNEGSKA (reference sequence). Trimming pared 3 bases from V and 4 bases from J, leaving 10 bases between. CDR3 length: 13 residues. CDR3 DNA: TGCAGTGCTAGTCTGGGGCCGAATCAGCCCCAGCATTTT. Protein product: CSASLGPNQPQHF.

CDR3 in DNA: TGTGCCAGTAGTAACCGACAGGGTTCTGGCTACACCTTC. Encoded protein: CASSNRQGSGYTF. The chain combines TRBV19 with TRBJ1-2, with TRBD1 identical over 7 bases. Trimming took 4 bases from V and 7 from J; bases not matched to a gene: 6. The CDR3 loop spans 13 amino acids. Germline values: CDR1 LNHDA, CDR2 SQIVND (reference sequence).

The genes are TRBV29-1 and TRBJ1-1; weak D call: TRBD1 (6 bases). V lost 4 bases and J lost 4, with 13 bases in between. The CDR3 runs 13 residues. Germline-derived CDR1 and CDR2 are SQVTM and ANQGSEA. The CDR3 region is CSVVPRGATEAFF. The CDR3 nucleotides are TGCAGCGTTGTCCCCCGGGGGGCCACTGAAGCTTTCTTT.

This clone has more than one count but fewer than ten. The chain joins TRBV20-1 to TRBJ2-1; 7 bases agree with TRBD2. In germline, CDR1 is DFQATT, CDR2 SNEGSKA (reference sequence). The CDR3 has 11 residues. The CDR3 region has the DNA TGCAGCGGGAGGCCCTACAATGAGCAGTTCTTC. It translates to CSGRPYNEQFF.